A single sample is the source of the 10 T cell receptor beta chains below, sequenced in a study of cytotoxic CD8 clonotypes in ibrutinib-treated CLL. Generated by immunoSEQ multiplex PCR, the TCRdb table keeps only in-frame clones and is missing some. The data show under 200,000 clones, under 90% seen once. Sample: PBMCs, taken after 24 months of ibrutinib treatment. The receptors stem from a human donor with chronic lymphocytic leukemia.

The CDR3 spells CASSNRTNYGYTF. The CDR3, as DNA: TGTGCCAGCAGCAACAGGACGAACTATGGCTACACCTTC. J is TRBJ1-2 and V is TRBV7-8; D possibly corresponds to TRBD1 (5 bases). V gave up 5 bases and J gave up 2 bases, with 9 bases separating them. The CDR3 extends over 13 amino acids. The germline gives CDR1 SGHVS, CDR2 FQNEAQ.

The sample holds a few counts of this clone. The CDR3 spells CASTPPQRTRGGYTF. DNA of the CDR3: TGTGCCAGTACCCCGCCCCAAAGGACCAGGGGAGGCTACACCTTC. This chain connects TRBV19 to TRBJ1-2; tentative D call: TRBD1 (6 bases). CDR1 is LNHDA, CDR2 SQIVND, per germline (reference sequence). Deletions cut 7 bases from V and 8 bases from J, with 23 bases between. This CDR3 has 15 residues.

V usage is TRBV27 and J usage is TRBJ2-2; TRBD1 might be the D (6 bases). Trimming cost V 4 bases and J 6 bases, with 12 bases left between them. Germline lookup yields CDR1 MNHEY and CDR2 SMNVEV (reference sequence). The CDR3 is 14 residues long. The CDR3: CASSSNRAPGELFF. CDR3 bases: TGTGCCAGCAGTTCCAACAGGGCCCCCGGGGAGCTGTTTTTT.

The CDR3 region has the DNA TGTGCCAGCTCACCAACGAAACAGGGGAACCAGCCCCAGCATTTT. This sequence encodes CASSPTKQGNQPQHF. The chain recombines TRBV18 with TRBJ1-5, with 7 bases identical to TRBD1. This CDR3 has 15 residues. Germline trimming cut 2 bases from V and 7 bases from J; bases unmatched to any gene: 8. CDR1 KGHSH and CDR2 LQKENI come from the germline V gene.

The CDR3 DNA reads TGTGCCAGCTCACTCGCGTCCGGTCAAGAGACCCAGTACTTC. Protein: CASSLASGQETQYF. The chain carries TRBV18 and TRBJ2-5; no reliable D call. V was pared by 4 bases and J by 2 bases, with 11 bases between. CDR3 length equals 14 residues. The germline V gene has CDR1 KGHSH and CDR2 LQKENI.

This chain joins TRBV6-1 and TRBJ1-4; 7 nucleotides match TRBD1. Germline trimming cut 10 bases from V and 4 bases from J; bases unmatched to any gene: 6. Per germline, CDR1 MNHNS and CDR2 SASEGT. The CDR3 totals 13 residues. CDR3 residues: CAIPGTVNEKLFF. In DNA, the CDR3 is TGTGCCATCCCCGGGACAGTTAATGAAAAACTGTTTTTT.

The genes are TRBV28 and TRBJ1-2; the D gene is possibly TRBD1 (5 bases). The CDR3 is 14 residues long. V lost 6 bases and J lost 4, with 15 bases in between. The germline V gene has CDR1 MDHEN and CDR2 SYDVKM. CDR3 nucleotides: TGTGCCAGCAGCCTCAGGGTTTACGGCTATGGCTACACCTTC. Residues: CASSLRVYGYGYTF.

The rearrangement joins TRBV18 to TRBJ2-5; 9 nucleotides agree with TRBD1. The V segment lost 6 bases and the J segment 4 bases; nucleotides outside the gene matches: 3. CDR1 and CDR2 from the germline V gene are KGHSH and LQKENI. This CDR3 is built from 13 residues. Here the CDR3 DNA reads TGTGCCAGCTCCGGGACAGGGAGAGAGACCCAGTACTTC. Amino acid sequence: CASSGTGRETQYF.

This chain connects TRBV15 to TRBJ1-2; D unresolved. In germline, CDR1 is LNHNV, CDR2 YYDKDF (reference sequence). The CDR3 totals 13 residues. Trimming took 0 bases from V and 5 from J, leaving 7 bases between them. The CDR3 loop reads CATSRDEAYGYTF. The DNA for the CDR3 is TGTGCCACCAGCAGAGATGAGGCATATGGCTACACCTTC.

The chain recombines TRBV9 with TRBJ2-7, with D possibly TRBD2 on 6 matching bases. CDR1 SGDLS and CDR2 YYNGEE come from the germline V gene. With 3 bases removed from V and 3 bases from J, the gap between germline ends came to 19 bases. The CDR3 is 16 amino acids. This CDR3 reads CASSAPSSGEDYEQYF. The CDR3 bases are TGTGCCAGCAGCGCTCCGAGTTCCGGGGAGGACTACGAGCAGTACTTC. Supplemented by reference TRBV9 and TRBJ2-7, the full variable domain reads DSGVTQTPKHLITATGQRVTLRCSPRSGDLSVYWYQQSLDQGLQFLIQYYNGEERAKGNILERFSAQQFPDLHSELNLSSLELGDSALYFCASSAPSSGEDYEQYFGPGTRLTVT.